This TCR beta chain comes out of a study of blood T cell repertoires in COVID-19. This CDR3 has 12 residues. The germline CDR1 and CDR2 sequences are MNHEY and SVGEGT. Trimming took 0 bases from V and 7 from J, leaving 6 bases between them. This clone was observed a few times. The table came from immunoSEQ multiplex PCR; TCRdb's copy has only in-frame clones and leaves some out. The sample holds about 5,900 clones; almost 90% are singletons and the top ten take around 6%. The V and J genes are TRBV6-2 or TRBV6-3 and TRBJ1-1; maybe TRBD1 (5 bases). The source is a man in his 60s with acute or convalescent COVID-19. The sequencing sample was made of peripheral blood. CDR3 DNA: TGTGCCAGCAGTTACTCGGGACTTGAAGCTTTCTTT. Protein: CASSYSGLEAFF.